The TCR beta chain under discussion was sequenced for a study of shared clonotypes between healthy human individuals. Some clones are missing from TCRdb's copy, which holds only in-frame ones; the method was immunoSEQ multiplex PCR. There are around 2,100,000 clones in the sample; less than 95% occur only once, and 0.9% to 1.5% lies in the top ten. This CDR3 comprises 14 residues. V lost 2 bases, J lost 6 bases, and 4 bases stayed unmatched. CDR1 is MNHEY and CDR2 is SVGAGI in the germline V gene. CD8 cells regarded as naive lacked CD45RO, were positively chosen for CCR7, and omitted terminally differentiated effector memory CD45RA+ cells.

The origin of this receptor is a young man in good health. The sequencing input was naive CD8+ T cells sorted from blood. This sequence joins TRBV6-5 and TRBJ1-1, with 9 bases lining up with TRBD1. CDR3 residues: CASSYAGTGSEAFF. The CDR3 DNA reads TGTGCCAGCAGTTACGCCGGGACAGGGTCTGAAGCTTTCTTT.